A selection of T cell receptor beta chains follows, all from one sample in a study of blood T cell repertoires in COVID-19. The protocol was immunoSEQ multiplex PCR, while the TCRdb copy is restricted to in-frame clones and leaves out a portion. This sample has hundreds of thousands of clones; 90% occur once, and the top ten carry around 2.7%. What was sequenced was PBMCs or T cells enriched from blood (not recorded which). The receptors originated from a man in his 60s who had recovered from COVID-19. Both conserved end residues are trimmed from each CDR3. A D gene is named only where the DNA matches it firmly.

J gene,D gene,V gene,CDR3 protein
TRBJ2-5,TRBD2,TRBV25-1,ASSEYRGVWEETQY
TRBJ2-3,TRBD2,TRBV7-9,ASSPFFSSGGVTDTQY
TRBJ2-7,TRBD1,TRBV25-1,ASSDWGTGGSYEQY
TRBJ2-1,TRBD1,TRBV6-6,ASRTGTGRIDEQF
TRBJ1-1,NA,TRBV12-3/TRBV12-4,ASSLPPGSEAF
TRBJ2-7,NA,TRBV4-1,ASSQGDSYEQY
TRBJ1-5,NA,TRBV25-1,ASSDGIGNQPQH
TRBJ2-1,NA,TRBV4-2,ASSLAQGGDYNEQF
TRBJ1-5,TRBD1,TRBV2,ASSARRDRGNQPQH
TRBJ2-5,NA,TRBV7-9,ASASEYQETQY
TRBJ2-5,NA,TRBV2,ASKNQGLETQY
TRBJ2-2,TRBD2,TRBV7-6,ASSSVAGGGTGELF
TRBJ2-1,NA,TRBV5-1,ASSLSGNEQF
TRBJ2-7,NA,TRBV7-2,ASSLSQVQY
TRBJ2-1,TRBD1,TRBV18,ASSPTAMGQGVYEQF
TRBJ1-3,NA,TRBV20-1,SARGGNTIY
TRBJ2-3,TRBD2,TRBV7-9,AAQLAGGTDTQY
TRBJ2-7,TRBD1,TRBV4-3,ASSQGTGATYEQY
TRBJ2-3,NA,TRBV30,AWSEFRDTQY
TRBJ1-3,TRBD1,TRBV5-1,ASSSTGDPGNTIY
TRBJ2-4,TRBD2,TRBV25-1,ASSELAGKNIQY
TRBJ2-2,NA,TRBV27,ASSGTLGGNTGELF
TRBJ1-6,TRBD1,TRBV9,ASSTGDGSPLH
TRBJ1-5,TRBD1,TRBV6-5,ASRPGQGTVQPQH
TRBJ2-2,TRBD1,TRBV11-2,ASSSLQGAGSGELF
TRBJ2-3,TRBD2,TRBV4-2,ASSQDPAGMGDTQY
TRBJ1-5,NA,TRBV9,ASSNGNSNQPQH
TRBJ1-5,TRBD1,TRBV19,ASGKGTDDSNQPQH
TRBJ1-6,TRBD1,TRBV27,ASSDRDSPLH
TRBJ2-1,NA,TRBV29-1,SVEDLGEYNEQF
TRBJ2-1,NA,TRBV13,ASSTSGTNYNEQF
TRBJ2-1,TRBD1,TRBV9,ASHRGDFGDEQF
TRBJ2-5,NA,TRBV3-1/TRBV3-2,ASSQDNSWALGTQY
TRBJ1-5,NA,TRBV5-1,ASSPGTLYSNQPQH
TRBJ2-6,NA,TRBV3-1/TRBV3-2,ASLASSGANVLT
TRBJ1-5,NA,TRBV1,TSSQFGGGEANNQPQH